These T cell receptor beta chains were read from a single sample in a study of CD8 T cells in Susac syndrome. TCRdb fed the immunoSEQ multiplex PCR reads into MiXCR, producing one record per CDR3 protein. The sample has around 270,000 distinct CDR3 sequences; 85% are singletons. Sequencing input: CD8+ T cells from PBMCs. These receptors were collected from a human donor with multiple sclerosis. Both conserved end residues are part of each CDR3. Each record gives: V gene, CDR3 protein.

v_gene: TRBV4-1; CDR3aa: CASSQEGAANYGYTF
v_gene: TRBV27; CDR3aa: CASSSQGVRGSYEQYF
v_gene: TRBV18; CDR3aa: CASSPGPLDNEQFF
v_gene: TRBV28; CDR3aa: CASTPLESGSGQPQHF
v_gene: TRBV30; CDR3aa: CAWSRDASSYEQYF
v_gene: TRBV16; CDR3aa: CASSPTGNQPQHF
v_gene: TRBV28; CDR3aa: CATLAGQETQYF
v_gene: TRBV30; CDR3aa: CAWTQGTPGQETQYF
v_gene: TRBV25-1; CDR3aa: CASSEYPGLHTEAFF
v_gene: TRBV9; CDR3aa: CASSLGDLSYEQYF
v_gene: TRBV28; CDR3aa: CASSFGGGNTEAFF
v_gene: TRBV5-5; CDR3aa: CASSLGGGAGDEQYF
v_gene: TRBV6-4; CDR3aa: CASSLGVYTEAFF
v_gene: TRBV19; CDR3aa: CASSLMVHQETQYF
v_gene: TRBV11-2; CDR3aa: CASSLQLAGLNEQFF
v_gene: TRBV28; CDR3aa: CASSLSPEVGEYF
v_gene: TRBV5-6; CDR3aa: CASSFQSPGELFF
v_gene: TRBV7-9; CDR3aa: CASSLAPGGGSNEAFF
v_gene: TRBV27; CDR3aa: CASSMTPNTEAFF
v_gene: TRBV6-2/TRBV6-3; CDR3aa: CASSSNSDQPQHF
v_gene: TRBV6-5; CDR3aa: CASSYSSGGYGETQYF
v_gene: TRBV5-6; CDR3aa: CASSGQGYGYTF
v_gene: TRBV27; CDR3aa: CASSFLGESYNTEAFF
v_gene: TRBV7-2; CDR3aa: CASVGSADTQYF
v_gene: TRBV4-1; CDR3aa: CASSRIPTGYGYTF